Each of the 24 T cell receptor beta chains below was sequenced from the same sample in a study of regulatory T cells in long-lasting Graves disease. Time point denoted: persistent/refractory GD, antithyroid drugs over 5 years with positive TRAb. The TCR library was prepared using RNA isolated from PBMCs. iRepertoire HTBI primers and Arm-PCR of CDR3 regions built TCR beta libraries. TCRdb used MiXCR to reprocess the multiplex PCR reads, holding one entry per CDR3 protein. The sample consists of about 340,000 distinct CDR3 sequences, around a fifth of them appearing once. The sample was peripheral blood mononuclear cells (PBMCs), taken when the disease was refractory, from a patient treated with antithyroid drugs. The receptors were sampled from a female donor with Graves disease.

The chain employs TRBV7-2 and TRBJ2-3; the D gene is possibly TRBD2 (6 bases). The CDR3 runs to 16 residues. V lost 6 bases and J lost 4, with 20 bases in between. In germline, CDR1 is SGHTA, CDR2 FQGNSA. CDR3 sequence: CASRPPGLSLPDTQYF. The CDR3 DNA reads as TGTGCCAGCAGGCCTCCGGGACTCTCCTTGCCAGATACGCAGTATTTT.

CDR3 coding DNA: TGTGCCTGGATCGGACCCACAGGGGGCTTCTATGGCTACACCTTC. Amino acids: CAWIGPTGGFYGYTF. The genes are TRBV30 and TRBJ1-2; 9 bases agree with TRBD1. With V trimmed by 4 bases and J by 4 bases, 10 bases remained unmatched. CDR3 length: 15 amino acids. Germline assignment: CDR1 GTSNPN and CDR2 SVGIG (reference sequence).

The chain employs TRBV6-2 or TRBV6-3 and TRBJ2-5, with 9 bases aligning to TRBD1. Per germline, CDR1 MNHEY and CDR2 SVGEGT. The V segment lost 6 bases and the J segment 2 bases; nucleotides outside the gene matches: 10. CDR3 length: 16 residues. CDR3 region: CASSPAWTGAQETQYF. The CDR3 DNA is TGTGCCAGCAGCCCAGCATGGACAGGGGCACAAGAGACCCAGTACTTC.

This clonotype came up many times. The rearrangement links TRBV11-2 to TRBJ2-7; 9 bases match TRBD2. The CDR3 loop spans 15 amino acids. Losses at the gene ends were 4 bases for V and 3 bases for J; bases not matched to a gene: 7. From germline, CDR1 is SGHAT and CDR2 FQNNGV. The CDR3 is CASSYRLAVDYEQYF. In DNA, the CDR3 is TGTGCCAGCAGCTACAGACTAGCGGTCGACTACGAGCAGTACTTC.

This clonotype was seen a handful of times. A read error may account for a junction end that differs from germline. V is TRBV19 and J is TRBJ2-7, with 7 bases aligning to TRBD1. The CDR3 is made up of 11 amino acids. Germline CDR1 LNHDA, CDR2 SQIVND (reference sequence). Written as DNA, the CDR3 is TGTGCCAGTAGTATAGGAGGGGACAGCTTCTTC. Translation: CASSIGGDSFF.

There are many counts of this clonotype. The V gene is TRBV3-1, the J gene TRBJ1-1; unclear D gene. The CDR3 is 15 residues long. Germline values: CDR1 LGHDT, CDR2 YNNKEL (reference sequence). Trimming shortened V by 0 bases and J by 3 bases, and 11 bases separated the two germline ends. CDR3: CASSQELVRDTEAFF. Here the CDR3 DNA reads TGTGCCAGCAGCCAAGAATTGGTAAGGGACACTGAAGCTTTCTTT.

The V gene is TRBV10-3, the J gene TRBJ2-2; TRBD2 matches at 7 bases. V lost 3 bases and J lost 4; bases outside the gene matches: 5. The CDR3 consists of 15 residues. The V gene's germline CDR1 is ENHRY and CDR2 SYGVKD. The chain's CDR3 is CAISDGLAATGELFF. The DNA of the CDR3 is TGTGCCATCAGTGATGGGCTAGCGGCCACCGGGGAGCTGTTTTTT.

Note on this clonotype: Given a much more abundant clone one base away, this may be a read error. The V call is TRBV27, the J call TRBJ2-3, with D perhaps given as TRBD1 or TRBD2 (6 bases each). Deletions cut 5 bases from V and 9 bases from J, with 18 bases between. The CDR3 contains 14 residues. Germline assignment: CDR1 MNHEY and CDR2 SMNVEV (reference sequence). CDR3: CASSTTGAAVTQYF. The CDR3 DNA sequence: TGTGCCAGCAGTACCACGGGGGCGGCGGTCACGCAGTATTTT.

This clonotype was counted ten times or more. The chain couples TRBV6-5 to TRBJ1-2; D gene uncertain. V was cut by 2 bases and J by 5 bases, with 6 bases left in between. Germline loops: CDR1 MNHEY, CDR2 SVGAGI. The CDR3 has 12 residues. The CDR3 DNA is TGTGCCAGCAGTTACAGAACGTATGGCTACACCTTC. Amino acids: CASSYRTYGYTF.

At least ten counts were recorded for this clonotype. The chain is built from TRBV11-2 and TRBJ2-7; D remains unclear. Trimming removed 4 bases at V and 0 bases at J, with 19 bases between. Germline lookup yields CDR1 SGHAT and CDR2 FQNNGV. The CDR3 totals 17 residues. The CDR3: CASSSPGSNLFSYEQYF. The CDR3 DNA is TGTGCCAGCAGCTCACCGGGTTCCAACCTTTTCTCCTACGAGCAGTACTTC.

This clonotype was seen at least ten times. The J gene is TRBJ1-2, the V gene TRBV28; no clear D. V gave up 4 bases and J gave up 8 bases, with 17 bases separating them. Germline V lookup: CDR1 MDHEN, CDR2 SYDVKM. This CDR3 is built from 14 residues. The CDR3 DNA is TGTGCCAGCAGTTCACTCCCCGGCAACAACGGCTACACCTTC. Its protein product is CASSSLPGNNGYTF.

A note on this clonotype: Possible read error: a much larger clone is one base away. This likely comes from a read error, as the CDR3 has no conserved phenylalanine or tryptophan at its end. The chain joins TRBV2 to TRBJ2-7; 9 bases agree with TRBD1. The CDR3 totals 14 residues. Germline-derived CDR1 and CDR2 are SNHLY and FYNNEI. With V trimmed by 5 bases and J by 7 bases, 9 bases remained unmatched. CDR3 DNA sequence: TGTGCCAGCAGTTATGACAGGGGGAATGGGGAGCAGTACCTC. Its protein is CASSYDRGNGEQYL.

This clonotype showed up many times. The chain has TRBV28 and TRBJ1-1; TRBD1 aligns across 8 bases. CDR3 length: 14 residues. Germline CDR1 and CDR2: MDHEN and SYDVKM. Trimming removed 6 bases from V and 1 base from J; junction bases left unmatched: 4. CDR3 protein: CASRSGTGNTEAFF. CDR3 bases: TGTGCCAGCAGGTCCGGGACAGGGAACACTGAAGCTTTCTTT.

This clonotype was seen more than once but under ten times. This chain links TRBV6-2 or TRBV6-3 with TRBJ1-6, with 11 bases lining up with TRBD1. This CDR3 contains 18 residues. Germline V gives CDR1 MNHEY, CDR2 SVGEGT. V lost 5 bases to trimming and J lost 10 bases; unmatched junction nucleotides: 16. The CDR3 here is CASSLDRDRGLFTSPLHF. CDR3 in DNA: TGTGCCAGCAGTCTAGACCGGGACAGGGGGTTGTTTACCTCACCCCTCCACTTT.

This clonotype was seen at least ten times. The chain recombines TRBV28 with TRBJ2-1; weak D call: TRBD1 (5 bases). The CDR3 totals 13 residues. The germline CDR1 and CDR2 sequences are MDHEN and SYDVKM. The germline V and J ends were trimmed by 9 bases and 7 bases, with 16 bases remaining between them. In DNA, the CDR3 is TGTGCCAGACCGGTCCAGGGCGCAAATGAGCAGTTCTTC. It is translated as CARPVQGANEQFF.

The CDR3 DNA sequence: TGTGCCAGCAGTGGTCAGCGGCCTACCACAGATACGCAGTATTTT. Translated: CASSGQRPTTDTQYF. V is TRBV6-1 and J is TRBJ2-3; tentative D call: TRBD2 (5 bases). Per the germline V gene, CDR1 is MNHNS and CDR2 is SASEGT. CDR3 length: 15 residues. Trimming stripped 4 bases from V and 2 bases from J, with 13 bases between.

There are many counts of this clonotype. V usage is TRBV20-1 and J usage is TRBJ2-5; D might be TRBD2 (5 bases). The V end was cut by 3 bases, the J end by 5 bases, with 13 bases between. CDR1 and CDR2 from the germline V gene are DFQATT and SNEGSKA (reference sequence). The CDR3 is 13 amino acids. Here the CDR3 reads CSARGSTGETQYF. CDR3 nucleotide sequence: TGCAGTGCTAGGGGTTCAACGGGGGAGACCCAGTACTTC.

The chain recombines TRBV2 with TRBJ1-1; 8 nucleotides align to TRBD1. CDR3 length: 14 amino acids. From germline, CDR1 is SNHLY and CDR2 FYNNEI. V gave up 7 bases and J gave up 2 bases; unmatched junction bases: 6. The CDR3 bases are TGTGCCAGCACTTCTGACAGGGGAAACACTGAAGCTTTCTTT. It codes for CASTSDRGNTEAFF.

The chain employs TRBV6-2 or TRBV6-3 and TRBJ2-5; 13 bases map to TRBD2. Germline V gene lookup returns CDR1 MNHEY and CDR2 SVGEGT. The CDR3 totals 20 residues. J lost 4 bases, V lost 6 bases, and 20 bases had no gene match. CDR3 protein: CASRRITRTSGSPSGETQYF. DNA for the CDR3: TGTGCCAGCAGACGGATTACTAGGACTAGCGGGAGCCCCTCCGGAGAGACCCAGTACTTC.

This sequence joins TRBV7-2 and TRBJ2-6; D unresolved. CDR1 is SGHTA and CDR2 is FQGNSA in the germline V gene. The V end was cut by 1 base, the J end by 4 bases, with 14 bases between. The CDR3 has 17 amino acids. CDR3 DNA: TGTGCCAGCAGCTTAGATCTGTATGGGTCCGGGGCCAACGTCCTGACTTTC. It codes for CASSLDLYGSGANVLTF.

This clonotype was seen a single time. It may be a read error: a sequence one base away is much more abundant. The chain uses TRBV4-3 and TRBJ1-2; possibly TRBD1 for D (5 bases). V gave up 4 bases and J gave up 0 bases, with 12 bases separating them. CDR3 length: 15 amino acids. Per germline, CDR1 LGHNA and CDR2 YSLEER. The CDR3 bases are TGCGCCAGCAGCCGAGATCTACAGGCTAACTATGGCTACACCTTC. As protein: CASSRDLQANYGYTF.

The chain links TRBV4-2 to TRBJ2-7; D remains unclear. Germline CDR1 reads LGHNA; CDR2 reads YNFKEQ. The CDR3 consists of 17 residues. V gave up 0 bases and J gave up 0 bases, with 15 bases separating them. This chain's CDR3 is CASSQEAGPDGSYEQYF. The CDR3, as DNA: TGTGCCAGCAGCCAAGAAGCTGGACCGGACGGCTCCTACGAGCAGTACTTC.

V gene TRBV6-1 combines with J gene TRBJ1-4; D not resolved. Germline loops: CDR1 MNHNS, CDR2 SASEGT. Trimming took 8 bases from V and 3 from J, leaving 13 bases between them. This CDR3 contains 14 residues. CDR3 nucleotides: TGTGCCAGCGCGAAGCTGTTCCCTAATGAAAAACTGTTTTTT. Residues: CASAKLFPNEKLFF.

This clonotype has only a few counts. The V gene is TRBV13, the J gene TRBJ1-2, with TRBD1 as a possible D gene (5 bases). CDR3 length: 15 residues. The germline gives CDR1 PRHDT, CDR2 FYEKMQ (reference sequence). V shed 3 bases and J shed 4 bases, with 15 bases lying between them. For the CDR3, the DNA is TGTGCCAGCAGCTTTTTTCGGGGGGAACTCTATGGCTACACCTTC. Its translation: CASSFFRGELYGYTF.